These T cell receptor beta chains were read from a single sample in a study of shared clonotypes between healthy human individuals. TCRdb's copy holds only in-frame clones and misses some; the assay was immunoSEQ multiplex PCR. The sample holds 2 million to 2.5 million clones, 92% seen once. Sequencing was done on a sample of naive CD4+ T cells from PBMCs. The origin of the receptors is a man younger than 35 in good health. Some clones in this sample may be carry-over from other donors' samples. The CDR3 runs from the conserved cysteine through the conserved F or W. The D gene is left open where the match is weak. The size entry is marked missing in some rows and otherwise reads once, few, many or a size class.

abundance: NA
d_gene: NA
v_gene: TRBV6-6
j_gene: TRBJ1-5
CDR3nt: TGTGCCACCCAAGCGGTCCAGGGGTTACCTCAGCCCCAGCATTTT
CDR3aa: CATQAVQGLPQPQHF

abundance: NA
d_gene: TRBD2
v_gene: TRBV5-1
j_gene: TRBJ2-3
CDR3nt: TGCGCCAGCCAAGATCTCGGCGGGAGGGCGGATACGCAGTATTTT
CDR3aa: CASQDLGGRADTQYF

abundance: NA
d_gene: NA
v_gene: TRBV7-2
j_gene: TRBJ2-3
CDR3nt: TGTGCCAGCAGCGATCGGGACGGCTCCACAGATACGCAGTATTTT
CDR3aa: CASSDRDGSTDTQYF

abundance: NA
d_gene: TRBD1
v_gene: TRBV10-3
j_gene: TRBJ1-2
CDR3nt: TGTGCCATCAGTGAGGACAGGGTGGGTTTTGGCTACACCTTC
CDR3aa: CAISEDRVGFGYTF

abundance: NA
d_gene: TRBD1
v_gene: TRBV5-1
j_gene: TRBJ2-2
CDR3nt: TGCGCCAGCAGCTCCTTAACCGGGACAGGGACCGGGGAGCTGTTTTTT
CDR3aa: CASSSLTGTGTGELFF

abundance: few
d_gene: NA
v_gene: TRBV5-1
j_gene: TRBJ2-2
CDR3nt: TGCGCCAGCAGCTTGCGGCAGGACAACACCGGGGAGCTGTTTTTT
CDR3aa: CASSLRQDNTGELFF

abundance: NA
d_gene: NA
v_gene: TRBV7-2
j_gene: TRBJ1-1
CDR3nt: TGTGCCAGCAGCTTGTTGCAGGGAGGCACTGAAGCTTTCTTT
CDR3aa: CASSLLQGGTEAFF

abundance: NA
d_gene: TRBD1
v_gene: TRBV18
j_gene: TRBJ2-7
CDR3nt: TGTGCCAGCTCACTCGGGACAGACACCTACGAGCAGTACTTC
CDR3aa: CASSLGTDTYEQYF

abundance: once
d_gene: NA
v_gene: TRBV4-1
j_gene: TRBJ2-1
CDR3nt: TGCGCCAGCAGCCCCAGGCGTGTCGCGGGACGTTACAATGAGCAGTTCTTC
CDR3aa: CASSPRRVAGRYNEQFF

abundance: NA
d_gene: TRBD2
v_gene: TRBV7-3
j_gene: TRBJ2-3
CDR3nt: TGTGCCAGCAGCTCCCAGGGACTAGCAACCGATACGCAGTATTTT
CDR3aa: CASSSQGLATDTQYF

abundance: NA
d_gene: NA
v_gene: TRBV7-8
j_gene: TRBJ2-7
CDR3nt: TGTGCCAGCAGCTTAGTATTGGGACATAGCTACGAGCAGTACTTC
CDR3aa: CASSLVLGHSYEQYF

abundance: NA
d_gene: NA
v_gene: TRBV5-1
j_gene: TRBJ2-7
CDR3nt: TGCGCCAGCAGCTTGGCCAATCAGGGTATCCCCTACGAGCAGTACTTC
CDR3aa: CASSLANQGIPYEQYF

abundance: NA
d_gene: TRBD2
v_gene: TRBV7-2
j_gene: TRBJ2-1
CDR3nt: TGTGCCAGCAGCTTAGAGCGGATACTAGCGGGACAGCAGTTCTTC
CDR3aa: CASSLERILAGQQFF

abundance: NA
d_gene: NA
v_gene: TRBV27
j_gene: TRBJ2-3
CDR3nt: TGTGCCAGCACCCTCCTGGGGCAGGGAAGAACAGATACGCAGTATTTT
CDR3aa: CASTLLGQGRTDTQYF

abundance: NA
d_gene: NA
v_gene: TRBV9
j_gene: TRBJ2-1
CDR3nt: TGTGCCAGCAGCGCCCAGCCGGGAGTCTCCTACAATGAGCAGTTCTTC
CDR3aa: CASSAQPGVSYNEQFF

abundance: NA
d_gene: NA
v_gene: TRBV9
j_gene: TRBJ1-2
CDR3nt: TGTGCCAGCAGCCTAACGCGGGGAATGGATGGCTACACCTTC
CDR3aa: CASSLTRGMDGYTF

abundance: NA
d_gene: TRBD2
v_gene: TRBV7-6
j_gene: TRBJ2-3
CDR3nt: TGTGCCAGCAGCTTAGTCAGGGAGGGGAATCACACAGGTACGCAGTATTTT
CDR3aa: CASSLVREGNHTGTQYF

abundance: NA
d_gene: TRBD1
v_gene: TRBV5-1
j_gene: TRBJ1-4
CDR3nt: TGCGCCAGCAGGGGACAGGGGGCGAGTGGGGATGAAAAACTGTTTTTT
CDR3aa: CASRGQGASGDEKLFF

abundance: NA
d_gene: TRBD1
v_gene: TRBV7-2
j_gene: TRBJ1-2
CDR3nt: TGTGCCAGCAGCTTAGGGAGACAGGGAAAACCCTATGGCTACACCTTC
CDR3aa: CASSLGRQGKPYGYTF

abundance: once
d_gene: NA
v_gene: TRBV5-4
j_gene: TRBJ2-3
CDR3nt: TGTGCCAGCAGCTCAGCCCAGGTGGGCCTGGGGACAGATACGCAGTATTTT
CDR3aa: CASSSAQVGLGTDTQYF

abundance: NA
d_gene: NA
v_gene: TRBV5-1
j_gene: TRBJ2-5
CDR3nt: TGCGCCAGCAGCTTGGCCTTCAGGGGCCAAGAGACCCAGTACTTC
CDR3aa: CASSLAFRGQETQYF

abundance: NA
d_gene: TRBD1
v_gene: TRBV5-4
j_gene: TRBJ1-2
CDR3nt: TGTGCCAGCAGCCTTCAGGGGGCTCGGGGCTACACCTTC
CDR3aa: CASSLQGARGYTF

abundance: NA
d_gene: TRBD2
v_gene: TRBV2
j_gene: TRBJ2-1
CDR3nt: TGTGCCAGCAGTGGGTCGGGACTAGCGGGATTCCCTTACAATGAGCAGTTCTTC
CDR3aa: CASSGSGLAGFPYNEQFF

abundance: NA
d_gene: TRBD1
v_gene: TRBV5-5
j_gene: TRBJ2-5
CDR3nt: TGTGCCAGCAGCTTGTATCTCGTTGACAGGGAAGAGACCCAGTACTTC
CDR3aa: CASSLYLVDREETQYF

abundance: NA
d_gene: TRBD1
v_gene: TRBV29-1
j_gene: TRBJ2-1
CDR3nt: TGCGGAGTGCATGGGACAGGGGGTATCTACAATGAGCAGTTCTTC
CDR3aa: CGVHGTGGIYNEQFF

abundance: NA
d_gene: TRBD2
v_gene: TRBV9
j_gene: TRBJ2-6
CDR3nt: TGTGCCAGCAGCGCGGGGAGGGCCCCTGGGGCCAACGTCCTGACTTTC
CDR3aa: CASSAGRAPGANVLTF

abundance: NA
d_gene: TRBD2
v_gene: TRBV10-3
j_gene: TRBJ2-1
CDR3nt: TGTGCCATCAGTGAGTCGAAAGGGAGGGCGGGCAATGAGCAGTTCTTC
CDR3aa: CAISESKGRAGNEQFF

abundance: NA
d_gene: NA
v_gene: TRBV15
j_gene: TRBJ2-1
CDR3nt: TGTGCCACCAGCATGGAAGCGCAAAGGCAGTTCTTC
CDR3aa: CATSMEAQRQFF

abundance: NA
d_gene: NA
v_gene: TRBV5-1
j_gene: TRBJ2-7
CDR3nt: TGCGCCAGCAGCGTAGGTTGGGGGCCCGAGCAGTACTTC
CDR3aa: CASSVGWGPEQYF